The present T cell receptor (beta chain) was sequenced within a study of PD-1 and CTLA-4 blockade in melanoma. This CDR3 is built from 15 residues. Trimming stripped 2 bases from V and 2 bases from J, with 12 bases between. Germline V gene sequence: CDR1 LGHDT, CDR2 YNNKEL (reference sequence). TCRdb's table, derived via immunoSEQ multiplex PCR, lists solely in-frame clones and lacks some. In the table there are roughly 30,000 clones, about 89% of which are singletons. This clonotype was obtained from a human donor with melanoma. This chain connects TRBV3-1 (or the pseudogene TRBV3-2) to TRBJ2-5; possibly TRBD2 for D (6 bases). The sequencing here drew on CD8+ T cells from peripheral blood, taken before anti-PD-1 treatment. CDR3 bases: TGTGCCAGCAGCCAATGGGGACTTAATCAAGAGACCCAGTACTTC. Its protein product is CASSQWGLNQETQYF.